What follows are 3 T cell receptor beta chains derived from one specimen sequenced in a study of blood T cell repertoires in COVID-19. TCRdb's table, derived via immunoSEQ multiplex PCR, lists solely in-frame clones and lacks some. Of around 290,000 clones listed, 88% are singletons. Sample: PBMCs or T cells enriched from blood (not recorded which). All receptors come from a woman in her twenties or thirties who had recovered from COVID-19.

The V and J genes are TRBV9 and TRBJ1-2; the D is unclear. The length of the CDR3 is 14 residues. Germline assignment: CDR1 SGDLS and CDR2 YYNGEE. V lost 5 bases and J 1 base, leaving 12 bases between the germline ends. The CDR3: CASRGGQINYGYTF. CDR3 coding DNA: TGTGCCAGCAGGGGTGGGCAGATTAACTATGGCTACACCTTC.

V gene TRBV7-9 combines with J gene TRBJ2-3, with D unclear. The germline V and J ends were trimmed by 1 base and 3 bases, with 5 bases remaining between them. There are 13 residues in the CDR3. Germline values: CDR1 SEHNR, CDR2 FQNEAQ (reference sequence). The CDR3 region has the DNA TGTGCCAGCAGCTTAGGAGAGACAGATACGCAGTATTTT. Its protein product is CASSLGETDTQYF.

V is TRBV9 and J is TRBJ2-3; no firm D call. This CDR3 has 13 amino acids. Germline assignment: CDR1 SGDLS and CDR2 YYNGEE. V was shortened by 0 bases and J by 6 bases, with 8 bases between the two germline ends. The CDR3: CASSVDIRDTQYF. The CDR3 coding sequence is TGTGCCAGCAGCGTAGACATCCGTGATACGCAGTATTTT.